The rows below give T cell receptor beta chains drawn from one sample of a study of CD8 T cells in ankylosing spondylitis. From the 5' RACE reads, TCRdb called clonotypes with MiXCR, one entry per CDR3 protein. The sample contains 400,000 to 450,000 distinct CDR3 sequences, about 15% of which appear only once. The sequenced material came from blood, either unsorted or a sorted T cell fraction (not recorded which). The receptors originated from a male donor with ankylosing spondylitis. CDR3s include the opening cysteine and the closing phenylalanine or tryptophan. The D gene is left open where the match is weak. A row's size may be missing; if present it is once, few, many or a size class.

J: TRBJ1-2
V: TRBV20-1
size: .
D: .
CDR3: CSARDAQGVHGYTF
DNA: TGCAGTGCTAGAGATGCACAGGGAGTCCATGGCTACACCTTC

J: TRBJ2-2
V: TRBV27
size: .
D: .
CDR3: CASSFDSLGTGELFF
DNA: TGTGCCAGCAGTTTTGATAGTTTAGGAACCGGGGAGCTGTTTTTT

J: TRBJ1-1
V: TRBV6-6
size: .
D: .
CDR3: CASRAGSGTEAFF
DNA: TGTGCCAGCAGAGCAGGGTCCGGCACTGAAGCTTTCTTT

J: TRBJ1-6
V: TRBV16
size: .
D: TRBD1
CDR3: CASSPAGTGVSPLHF
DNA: TGTGCCAGCAGCCCCGCCGGGACAGGGGTATCACCCCTCCACTTT

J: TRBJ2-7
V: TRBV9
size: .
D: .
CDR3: CASSVVDSAYEQYF
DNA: TGTGCCAGCAGCGTAGTAGACAGCGCCTACGAGCAGTACTTC

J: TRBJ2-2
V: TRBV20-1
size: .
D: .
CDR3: CSARDPGGQTGELFF
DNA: TGCAGTGCTAGAGATCCGGGTGGGCAAACCGGGGAGCTGTTTTTT

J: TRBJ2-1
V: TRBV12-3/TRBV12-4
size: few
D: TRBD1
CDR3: CASSPGQTYYNEQFF
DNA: TGTGCCAGCAGTCCGGGACAGACTTACTACAATGAGCAGTTCTTC

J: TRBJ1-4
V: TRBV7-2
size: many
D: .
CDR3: CASSLGSLNEKLFF
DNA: TGTGCCAGCAGCTTGGGCAGCCTTAATGAAAAACTGTTTTTT

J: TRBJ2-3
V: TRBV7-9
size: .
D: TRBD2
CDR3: CASSLWPGGRDTQYF
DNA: TGTGCCAGCAGCTTATGGCCGGGGGGGCGAGATACGCAGTATTTT

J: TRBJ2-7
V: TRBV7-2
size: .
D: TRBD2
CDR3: CASSLPRTGTNEQYF
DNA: TGTGCCAGCAGCTTACCCAGAACCGGGACTAACGAGCAGTACTTC

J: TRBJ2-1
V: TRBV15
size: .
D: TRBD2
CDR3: CATSRRLAGGPIGEQFF
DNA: TGTGCCACCAGCAGGAGACTAGCGGGAGGGCCCATTGGTGAGCAGTTCTTC

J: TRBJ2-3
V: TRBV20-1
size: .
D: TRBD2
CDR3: CSARLAGVTPRVDTQYF
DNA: TGCAGTGCTAGGCTAGCGGGAGTCACCCCAAGAGTTGATACGCAGTATTTT

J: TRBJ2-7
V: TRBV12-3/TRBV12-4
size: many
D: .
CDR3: CASSLSREEQYF
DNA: TGTGCCAGCAGTTTAAGCAGGGAGGAGCAGTACTTC

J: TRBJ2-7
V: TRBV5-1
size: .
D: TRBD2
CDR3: CASSNAGTSLYEQYF
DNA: TGCGCCAGCAGCAACGCCGGGACTAGTCTCTACGAGCAGTACTTC

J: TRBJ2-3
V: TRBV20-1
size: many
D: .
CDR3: CSAGPEGRAQYF
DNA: TGCAGTGCTGGCCCGGAGGGCCGGGCGCAGTATTTT

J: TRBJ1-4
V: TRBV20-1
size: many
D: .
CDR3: CSARGGGSEKLFF
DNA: TGCAGTGCTAGAGGAGGGGGTAGCGAAAAACTGTTTTTT

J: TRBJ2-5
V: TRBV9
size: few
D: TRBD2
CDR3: CASSLTSGRAETQYF
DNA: TGTGCCAGCAGCCTTACTAGCGGGAGGGCCGAGACCCAGTACTTC

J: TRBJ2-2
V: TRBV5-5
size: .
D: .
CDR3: CASSFPGNANTGELFF
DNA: TGTGCCAGCAGCTTCCCAGGAAACGCGAACACCGGGGAGCTGTTTTTT

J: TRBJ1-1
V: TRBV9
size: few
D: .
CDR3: CASSVGPRESLNTEAFF
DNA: TGTGCCAGCAGCGTAGGTCCGAGGGAATCCCTGAACACTGAAGCTTTCTTT

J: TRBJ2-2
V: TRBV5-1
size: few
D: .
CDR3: CASSFGDNTGELFF
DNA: TGCGCCAGCAGCTTTGGGGATAACACCGGGGAGCTGTTTTTT

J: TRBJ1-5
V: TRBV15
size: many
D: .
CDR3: CATSRAPPQGGNQPQHF
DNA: TGTGCCACCAGCAGAGCCCCCCCCCAGGGTGGCAATCAGCCCCAGCATTTT

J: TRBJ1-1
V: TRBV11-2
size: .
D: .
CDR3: CASSRGWGTEAFF
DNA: TGTGCCAGCAGCCGAGGTTGGGGGACTGAAGCTTTCTTT

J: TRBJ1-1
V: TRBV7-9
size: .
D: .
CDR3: CASSLVAGTEAFF
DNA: TGTGCCAGCAGCTTAGTTGCTGGCACTGAAGCTTTCTTT

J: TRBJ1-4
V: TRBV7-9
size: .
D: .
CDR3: CASSLGRSLKEKLFF
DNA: TGTGCCAGCAGCTTAGGGCGGTCCCTGAAGGAAAAACTGTTTTTT

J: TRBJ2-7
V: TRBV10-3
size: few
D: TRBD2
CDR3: CAISGLAGAYEQYF
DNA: TGTGCCATCAGTGGACTAGCGGGGGCCTACGAGCAGTACTTC

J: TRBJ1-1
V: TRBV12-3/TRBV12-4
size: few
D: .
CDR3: CASSLRVGNTEAFF
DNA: TGTGCCAGCAGTTTGCGGGTGGGGAACACTGAAGCTTTCTTT

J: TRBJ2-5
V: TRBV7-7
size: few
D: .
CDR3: CASATALQETQYF
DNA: TGTGCTAGTGCCACGGCCTTACAAGAGACCCAGTACTTC

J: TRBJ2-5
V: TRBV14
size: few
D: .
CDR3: CASSPWRGASGETQYF
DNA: TGTGCCAGCAGCCCATGGAGAGGGGCGAGTGGAGAGACCCAGTACTTC

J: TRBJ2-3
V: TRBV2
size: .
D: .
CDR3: CASRTFGTDTQYF
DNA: TGTGCCAGCAGGACCTTCGGCACGGATACGCAGTATTTT

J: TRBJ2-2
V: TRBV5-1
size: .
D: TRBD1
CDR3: CASSWRTGGPGELFF
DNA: TGCGCCAGCAGCTGGCGTACAGGGGGCCCCGGGGAGCTGTTTTTT

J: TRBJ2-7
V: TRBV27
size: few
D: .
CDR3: CASSSSGPLSREQYF
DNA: TGTGCCAGCAGTTCGAGCGGGCCCCTCTCCAGGGAGCAGTACTTC

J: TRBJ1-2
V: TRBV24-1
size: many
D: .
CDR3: CATSPPRNYGYTF
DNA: TGTGCCACCAGTCCCCCACGCAACTATGGCTACACCTTC

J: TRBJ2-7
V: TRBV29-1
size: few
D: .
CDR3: CSVGTAGGYEQYF
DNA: TGCAGCGTTGGGACCGCCGGGGGCTACGAGCAGTACTTC

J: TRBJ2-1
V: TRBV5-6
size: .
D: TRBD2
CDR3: CASSWVLAGDYNEQFF
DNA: TGTGCCAGCAGCTGGGTTCTAGCGGGGGATTACAATGAGCAGTTCTTC

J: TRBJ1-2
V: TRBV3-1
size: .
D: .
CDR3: CASSQGGSHYGYTF
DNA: TGTGCCAGCAGCCAAGGGGGCAGCCACTATGGCTACACCTTC

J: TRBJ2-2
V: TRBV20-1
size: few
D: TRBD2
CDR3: CSARLGLAGGSGTGELFF
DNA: TGCAGTGCTAGGCTTGGACTAGCGGGAGGGTCGGGTACCGGGGAGCTGTTTTTT

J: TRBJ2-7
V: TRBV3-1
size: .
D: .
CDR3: CASGPISHEQYF
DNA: TGTGCCAGCGGACCCATCAGTCACGAGCAGTACTTC

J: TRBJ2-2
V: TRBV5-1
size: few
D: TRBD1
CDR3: CASSSGQGLPGELFF
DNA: TGCGCCAGCAGCTCGGGACAGGGGTTGCCCGGGGAGCTGTTTTTT

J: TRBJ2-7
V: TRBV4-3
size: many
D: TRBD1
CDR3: CASSQEGGYTTYEQYF
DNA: TGCGCCAGCAGCCAAGAAGGGGGCTATACAACCTACGAGCAGTACTTC

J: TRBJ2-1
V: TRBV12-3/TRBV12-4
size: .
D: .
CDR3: CASSLAAAGNEQFF
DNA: TGTGCCAGCAGTTTAGCGGCTGCCGGGAATGAGCAGTTCTTC

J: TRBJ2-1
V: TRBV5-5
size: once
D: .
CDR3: CASGSGVRNEQFF
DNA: TGTGCCAGCGGCTCTGGAGTCCGTAATGAGCAGTTCTTC

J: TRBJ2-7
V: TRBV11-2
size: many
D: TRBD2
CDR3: CASSLPHSGSSYEQYF
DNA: TGTGCCAGCAGCTTACCTCATAGCGGGAGTTCTTACGAGCAGTACTTC

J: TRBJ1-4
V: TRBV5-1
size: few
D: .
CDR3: CASSISHATNEKLFF
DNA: TGCGCCAGCAGCATCTCACATGCAACTAATGAAAAACTGTTTTTT

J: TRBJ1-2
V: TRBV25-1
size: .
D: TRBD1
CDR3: CASSTGTGNYGYTF
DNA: TGTGCCAGCAGCACCGGGACAGGGAACTATGGCTACACCTTC

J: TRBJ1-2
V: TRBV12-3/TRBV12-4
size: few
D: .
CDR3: CASSLGTPNNGYTF
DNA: TGTGCCAGCAGTTTAGGGACGCCAAATAATGGCTACACCTTC

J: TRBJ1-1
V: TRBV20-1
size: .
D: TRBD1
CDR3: CSARATGDPNTEAFF
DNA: TGCAGTGCTAGAGCGACAGGGGACCCGAACACTGAAGCTTTCTTT

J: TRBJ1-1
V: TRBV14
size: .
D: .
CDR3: CASSQGAGAEAFF
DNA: TGTGCCAGCAGCCAAGGGGCGGGGGCGGAAGCTTTCTTT

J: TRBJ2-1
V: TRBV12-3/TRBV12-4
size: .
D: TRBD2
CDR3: CASSFAAGGDEQFF
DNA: TGTGCCAGCAGTTTTGCGGCGGGGGGGGATGAGCAGTTCTTC

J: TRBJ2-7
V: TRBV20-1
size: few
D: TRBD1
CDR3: CSAQMTGGVTYEQYF
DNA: TGCAGTGCTCAAATGACAGGGGGGGTTACCTACGAGCAGTACTTC

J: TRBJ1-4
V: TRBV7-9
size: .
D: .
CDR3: CASSLGHGENEKLFF
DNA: TGTGCCAGCAGCTTAGGACACGGTGAGAATGAAAAACTGTTTTTT

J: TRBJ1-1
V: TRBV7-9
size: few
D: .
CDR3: CASSFTAGLNTEAFF
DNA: TGTGCCAGCAGCTTCACGGCGGGATTGAACACTGAAGCTTTCTTT

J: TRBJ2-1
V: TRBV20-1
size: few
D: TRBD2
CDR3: CSANRLAGVHNEQFF
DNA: TGCAGTGCTAATCGACTAGCGGGAGTCCACAATGAGCAGTTCTTC

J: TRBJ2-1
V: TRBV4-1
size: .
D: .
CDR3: CASSQGRGSANEQFF
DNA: TGCGCCAGCAGCCAAGGCCGGGGTTCGGCCAATGAGCAGTTCTTC

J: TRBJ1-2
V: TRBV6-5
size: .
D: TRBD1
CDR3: CASSLDGTDRVNYGYTF
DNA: TGTGCCAGCAGTTTAGATGGGACAGACCGAGTTAACTATGGCTACACCTTC

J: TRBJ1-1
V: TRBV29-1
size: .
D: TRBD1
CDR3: CSVALRGRVRTEAFF
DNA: TGCAGCGTGGCCCTGAGGGGGCGAGTTAGAACTGAAGCTTTCTTT

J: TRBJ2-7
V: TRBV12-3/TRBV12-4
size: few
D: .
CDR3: CASRSLQGTEQYF
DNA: TGTGCCAGCAGGAGCCTACAGGGAACCGAGCAGTACTTC

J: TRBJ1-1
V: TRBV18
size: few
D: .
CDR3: CASSPSVKGDTEAFF
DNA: TGTGCCAGCTCACCCAGTGTAAAAGGGGACACTGAAGCTTTCTTT

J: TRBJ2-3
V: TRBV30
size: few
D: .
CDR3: CAWSLGLGADTQYF
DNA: TGTGCCTGGAGTCTGGGGTTGGGGGCAGATACGCAGTATTTT

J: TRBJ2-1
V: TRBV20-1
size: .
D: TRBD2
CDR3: CSAGDTGLAGPSYNEQFF
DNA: TGCAGTGCTGGAGATACGGGACTAGCGGGGCCCTCCTACAATGAGCAGTTCTTC